Presented here are 2 T cell receptor beta chains from one specimen sequenced in a study of T cells in Graves' hyperthyroidism and ophthalmopathy (dated by TCRdb to about 2019). Library creation used multiplex PCR. Sequencing relied on an Illumina HiSeq 2000. The TCR beta CDR3 regions were amplified from the RNA transcripts. The TCR CDR3 was subjected to a first round of RT-PCR using the HTBI primer set and the Qiagen OneStep RT-PCR kit. TCRdb reran the public reads through fastp at Q25 and MiXCR, keeping productive beta chains. Identical CDR3 protein sequences are pooled into one entry, listed with their most common genes and DNA. A total of some 380,000 distinct CDR3 sequences appear in this sample, roughly 13% of them only once. The ten biggest clones cover more than 20% of the sample. Sequencing was performed on blood. The receptors here all came from a man in his thirties or forties with Graves' hyperthyroidism that later progressed to Graves' ophthalmopathy.

This clonotype turned up a few times. The chain links TRBV12-3 or TRBV12-4 to TRBJ2-7; possibly TRBD1 for D (6 bases). Trimming left V 2 bases short and J 3 bases short, with 14 bases between. The CDR3 spans 15 residues. For the CDR3, the DNA is TGTGCCAGCAGTTTACGACAGGATCCTTACTACGAGCAGTACTTC. As protein: CASSLRQDPYYEQYF.

This clonotype was seen many times. The chain recombines TRBV11-1 with TRBJ2-1; no definite D call. Trimming cost V 8 bases and J 8 bases, with 4 bases left between them. CDR3 length: 9 amino acids. Germline CDR1 SGHAT, CDR2 FQDESV (reference sequence). The CDR3 DNA reads TGTGCCAGCGGAGATGAGCAGTTCTTC. It yields the protein CASGDEQFF. Combining the CDR3 with reference TRBV11-1 and TRBJ2-1 gives the whole variable domain EAEVAQSPRYKITEKSQAVAFWCDPISGHATLYWYRQILGQGPELLVQFQDESVVDDSQLPKDRFSAERLKGVDSTLKIQPAELGDSAMYLCASGDEQFFGPGTRLTVL.